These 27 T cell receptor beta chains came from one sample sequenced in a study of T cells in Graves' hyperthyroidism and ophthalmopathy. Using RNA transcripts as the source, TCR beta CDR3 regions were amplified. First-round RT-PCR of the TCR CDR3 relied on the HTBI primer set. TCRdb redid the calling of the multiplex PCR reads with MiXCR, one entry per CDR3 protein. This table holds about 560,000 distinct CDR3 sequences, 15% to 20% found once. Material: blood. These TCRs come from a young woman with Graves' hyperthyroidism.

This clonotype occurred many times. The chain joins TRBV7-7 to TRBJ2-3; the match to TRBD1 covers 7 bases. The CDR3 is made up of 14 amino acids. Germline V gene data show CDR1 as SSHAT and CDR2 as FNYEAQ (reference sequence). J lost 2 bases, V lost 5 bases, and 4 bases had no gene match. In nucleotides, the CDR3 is TGTGCCAGCAGCCGGGACAGTTTCACAGATACGCAGTATTTT. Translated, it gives CASSRDSFTDTQYF. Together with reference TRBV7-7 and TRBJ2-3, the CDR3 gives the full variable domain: GAGVSQSPRYKVTKRGQDVTLRCDPISSHATLYWYQQALGQGPEFLTYFNYEAQPDKSGLPSDRFSAERPEGSISTLTIQRTEQRDSAMYRCASSRDSFTDTQYFGPGTRLTVL.

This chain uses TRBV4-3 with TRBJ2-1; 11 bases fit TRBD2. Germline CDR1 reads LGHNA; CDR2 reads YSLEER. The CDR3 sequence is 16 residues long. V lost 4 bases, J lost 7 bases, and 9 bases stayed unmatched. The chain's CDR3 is CASSPTLAGEGNEQFF. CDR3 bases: TGCGCCAGCAGCCCTACACTAGCGGGGGAAGGTAATGAGCAGTTCTTC.

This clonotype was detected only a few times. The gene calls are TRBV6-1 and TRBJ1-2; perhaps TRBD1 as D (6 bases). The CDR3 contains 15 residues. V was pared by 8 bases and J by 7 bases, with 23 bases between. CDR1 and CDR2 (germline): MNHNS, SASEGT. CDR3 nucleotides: TGTGCCAGCGAAGCCTTACAGGGCCGCCTCAGTGGCTACACCTTC. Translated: CASEALQGRLSGYTF.

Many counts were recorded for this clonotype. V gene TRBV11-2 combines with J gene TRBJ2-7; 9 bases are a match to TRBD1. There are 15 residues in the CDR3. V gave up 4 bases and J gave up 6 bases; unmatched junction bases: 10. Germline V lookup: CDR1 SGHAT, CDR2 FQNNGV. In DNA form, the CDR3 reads TGTGCCAGCAGCTACACCGGGACAGGGTTGATCGAGCAGTACTTC. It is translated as CASSYTGTGLIEQYF.

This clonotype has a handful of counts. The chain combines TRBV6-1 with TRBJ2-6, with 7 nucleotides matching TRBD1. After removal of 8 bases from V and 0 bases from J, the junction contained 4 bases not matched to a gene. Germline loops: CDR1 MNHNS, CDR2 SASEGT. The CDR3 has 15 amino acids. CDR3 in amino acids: CASAGGTSGANVLTF. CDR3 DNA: TGTGCCAGCGCAGGGGGTACCTCTGGGGCCAACGTCCTGACTTTC.

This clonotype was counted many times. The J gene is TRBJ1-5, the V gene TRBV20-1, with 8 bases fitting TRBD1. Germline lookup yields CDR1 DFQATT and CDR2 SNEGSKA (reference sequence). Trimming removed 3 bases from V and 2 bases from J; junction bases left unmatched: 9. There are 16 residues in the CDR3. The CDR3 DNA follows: TGCAGTGCTAGCTTTACAGGGGGTAGAGGCAATCAGCCCCAGCATTTT. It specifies CSASFTGGRGNQPQHF.

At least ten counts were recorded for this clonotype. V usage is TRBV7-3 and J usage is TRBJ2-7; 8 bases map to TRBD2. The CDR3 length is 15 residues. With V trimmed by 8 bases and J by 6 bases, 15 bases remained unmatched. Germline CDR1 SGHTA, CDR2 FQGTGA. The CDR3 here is CASSPDAGGLGEQYF. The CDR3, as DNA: TGTGCCAGCTCGCCTGACGCGGGGGGCCTTGGCGAGCAGTACTTC.

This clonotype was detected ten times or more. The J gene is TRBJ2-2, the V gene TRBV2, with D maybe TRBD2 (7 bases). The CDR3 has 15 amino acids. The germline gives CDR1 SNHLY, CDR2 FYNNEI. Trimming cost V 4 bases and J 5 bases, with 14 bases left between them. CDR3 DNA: TGTGCCAGCAGTGGGGTCAGGGGAGGGACCGGGGAGCTGTTTTTT. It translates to CASSGVRGGTGELFF.

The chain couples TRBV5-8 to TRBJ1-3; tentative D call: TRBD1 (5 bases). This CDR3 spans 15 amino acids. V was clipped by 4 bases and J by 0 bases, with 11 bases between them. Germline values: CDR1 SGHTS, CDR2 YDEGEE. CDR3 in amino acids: CASSRTTVSGNTIYF. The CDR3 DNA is TGTGCCAGCAGCAGAACGACAGTCTCTGGAAACACCATATATTTT.

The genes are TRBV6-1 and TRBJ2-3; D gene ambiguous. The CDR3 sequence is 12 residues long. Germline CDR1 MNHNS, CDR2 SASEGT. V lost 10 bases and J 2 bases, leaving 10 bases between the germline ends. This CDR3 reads CATAWATDTQYF. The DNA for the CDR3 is TGTGCCACCGCTTGGGCCACAGATACGCAGTATTTT.

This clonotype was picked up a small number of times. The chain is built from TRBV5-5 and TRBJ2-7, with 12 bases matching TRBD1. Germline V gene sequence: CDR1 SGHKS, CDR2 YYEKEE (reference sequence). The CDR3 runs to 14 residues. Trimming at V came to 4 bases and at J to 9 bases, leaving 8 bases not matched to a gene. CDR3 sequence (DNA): TGTGCCAGCAGCCGGGGACAGGGGGCAGGGGGGCAGTACTTC. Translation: CASSRGQGAGGQYF.

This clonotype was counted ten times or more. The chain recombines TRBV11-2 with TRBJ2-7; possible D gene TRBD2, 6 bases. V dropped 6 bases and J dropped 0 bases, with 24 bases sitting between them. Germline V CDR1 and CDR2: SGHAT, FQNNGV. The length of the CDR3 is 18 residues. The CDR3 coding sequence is TGTGCCAGCAGTTCCAGACGCCCGGGACTCGAAAGCTCCTACGAGCAGTACTTC. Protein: CASSSRRPGLESSYEQYF.

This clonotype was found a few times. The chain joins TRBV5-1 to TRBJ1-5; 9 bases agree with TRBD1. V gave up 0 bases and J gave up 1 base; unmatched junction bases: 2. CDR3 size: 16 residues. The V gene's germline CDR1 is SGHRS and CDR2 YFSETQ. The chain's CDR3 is CASSLAGTGSNQPQHF. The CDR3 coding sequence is TGCGCCAGCAGCTTGGCCGGGACAGGGAGCAATCAGCCCCAGCATTTT.

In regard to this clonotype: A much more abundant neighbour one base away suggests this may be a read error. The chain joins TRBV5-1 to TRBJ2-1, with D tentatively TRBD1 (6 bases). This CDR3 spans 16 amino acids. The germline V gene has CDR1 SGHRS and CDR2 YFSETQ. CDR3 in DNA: TGTGCCAGCAGCGATCGGGCAGGGGTGGGCGACAATGAGCAGTTCTTC. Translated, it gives CASSDRAGVGDNEQFF.

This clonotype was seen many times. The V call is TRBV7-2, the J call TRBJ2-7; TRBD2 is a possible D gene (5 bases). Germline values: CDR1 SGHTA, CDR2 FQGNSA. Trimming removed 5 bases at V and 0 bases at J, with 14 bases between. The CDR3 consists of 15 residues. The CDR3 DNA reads TGTGCCAGCAGCCGAACTAGTGATAACTCCTACGAGCAGTACTTC. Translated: CASSRTSDNSYEQYF. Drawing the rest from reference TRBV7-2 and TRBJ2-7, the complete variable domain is GAGVSQSPSNKVTEKGKDVELRCDPISGHTALYWYRQSLGQGLEFLIYFQGNSAPDKSGLPSDRFSAERTGGSVSTLTIQRTQQEDSAVYLCASSRTSDNSYEQYFGPGTRLTVT.

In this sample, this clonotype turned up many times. In DNA, the CDR3 is TGTGCCAGCAGTCCAACTAGCGGGAGTTATGAGCAGTTCTTC. Amino acid sequence: CASSPTSGSYEQFF. The chain joins TRBV6-1 to TRBJ2-1; 11 bases agree with TRBD2. CDR1 and CDR2 (germline): MNHNS, SASEGT. The trim removed 5 bases at V and 8 bases at J, leaving 5 bases unmatched. This CDR3 is 14 amino acids long.

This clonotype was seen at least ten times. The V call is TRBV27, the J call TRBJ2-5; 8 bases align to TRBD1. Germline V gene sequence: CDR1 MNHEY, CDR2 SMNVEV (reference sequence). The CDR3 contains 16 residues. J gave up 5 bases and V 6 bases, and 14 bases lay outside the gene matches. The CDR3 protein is CASRKGQGIIWETQYF. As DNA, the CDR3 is TGTGCCAGCAGGAAAGGACAGGGCATCATCTGGGAGACCCAGTACTTC.

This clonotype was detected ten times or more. The CDR3 here is CSALAGRERLNEQFF. DNA of the CDR3: TGCAGTGCTTTAGCCGGGCGGGAGAGGTTGAATGAGCAGTTCTTC. The chain carries TRBV20-1 and TRBJ2-1, with 7 bases lining up with TRBD2. V shed 5 bases, J shed 7 bases, and the junction held 14 bases outside the gene matches. Per germline, CDR1 DFQATT and CDR2 SNEGSKA (reference sequence). This CDR3 is 15 amino acids long.

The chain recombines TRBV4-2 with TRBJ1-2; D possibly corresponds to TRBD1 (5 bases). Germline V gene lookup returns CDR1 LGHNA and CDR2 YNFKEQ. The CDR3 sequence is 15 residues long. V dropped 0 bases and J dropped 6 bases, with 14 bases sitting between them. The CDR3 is CASSQDPRRGDGYTF. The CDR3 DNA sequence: TGTGCCAGCAGCCAAGATCCCCGGCGGGGGGATGGCTACACCTTC.

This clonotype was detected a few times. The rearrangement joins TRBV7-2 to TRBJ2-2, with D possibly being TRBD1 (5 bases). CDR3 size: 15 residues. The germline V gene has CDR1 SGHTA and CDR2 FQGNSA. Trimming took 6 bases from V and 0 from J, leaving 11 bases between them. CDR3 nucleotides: TGTGCCAGCAGAAAAAGGGGAACGAACACCGGGGAGCTGTTTTTT. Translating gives CASRKRGTNTGELFF.

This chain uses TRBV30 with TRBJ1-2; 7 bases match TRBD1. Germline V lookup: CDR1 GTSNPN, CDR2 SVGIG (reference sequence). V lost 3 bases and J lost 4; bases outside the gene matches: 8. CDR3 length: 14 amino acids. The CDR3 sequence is CAWSALQGFYGYTF. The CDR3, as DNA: TGTGCCTGGAGCGCATTACAGGGGTTCTATGGCTACACCTTC.

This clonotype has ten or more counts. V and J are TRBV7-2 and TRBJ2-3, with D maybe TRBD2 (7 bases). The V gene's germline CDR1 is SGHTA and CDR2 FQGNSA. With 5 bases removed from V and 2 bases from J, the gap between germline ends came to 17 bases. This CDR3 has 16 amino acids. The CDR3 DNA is TGTGCCAGCAGCCCCTATGGGCGGGGGCCCACAGATACGCAGTATTTT. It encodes CASSPYGRGPTDTQYF.

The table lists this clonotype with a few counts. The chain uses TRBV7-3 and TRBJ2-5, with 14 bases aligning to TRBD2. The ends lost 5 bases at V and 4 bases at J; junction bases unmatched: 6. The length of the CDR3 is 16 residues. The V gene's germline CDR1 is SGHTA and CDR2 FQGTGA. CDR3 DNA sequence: TGTGCCAGCAGCCGGACTAGCGGGGGGAGGGGAGAGACCCAGTACTTC. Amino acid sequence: CASSRTSGGRGETQYF.

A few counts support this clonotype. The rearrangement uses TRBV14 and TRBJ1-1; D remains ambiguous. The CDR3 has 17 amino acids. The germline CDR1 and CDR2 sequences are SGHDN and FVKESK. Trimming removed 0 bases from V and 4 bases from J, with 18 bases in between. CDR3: CASSQDGVFRSTTEAFF. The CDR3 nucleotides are TGTGCCAGCAGCCAAGACGGAGTTTTCCGAAGTACCACTGAAGCTTTCTTT.

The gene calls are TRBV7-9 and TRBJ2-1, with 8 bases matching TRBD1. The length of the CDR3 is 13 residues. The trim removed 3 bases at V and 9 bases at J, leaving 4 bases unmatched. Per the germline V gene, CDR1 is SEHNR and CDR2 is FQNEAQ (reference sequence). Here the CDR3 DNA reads TGTGCCAGCAGCTTGAGACAGGGGATTGAGCAGTTCTTC. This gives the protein CASSLRQGIEQFF.

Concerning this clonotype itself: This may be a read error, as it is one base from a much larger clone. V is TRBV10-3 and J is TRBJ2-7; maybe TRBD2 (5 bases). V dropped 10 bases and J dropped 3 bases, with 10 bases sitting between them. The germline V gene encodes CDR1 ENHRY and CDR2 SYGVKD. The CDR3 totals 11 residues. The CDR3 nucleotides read TGTGCCACACGGACTGGCTACGAGCAGTACTTC. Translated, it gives CATRTGYEQYF.

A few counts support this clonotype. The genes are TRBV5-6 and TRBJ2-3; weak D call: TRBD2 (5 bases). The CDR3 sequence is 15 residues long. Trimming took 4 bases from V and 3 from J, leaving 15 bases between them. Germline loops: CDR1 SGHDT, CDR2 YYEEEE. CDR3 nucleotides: TGTGCCAGCAGCGCGCCGGGAAATGGGACAGATACGCAGTATTTT. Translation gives CASSAPGNGTDTQYF.